This T cell receptor beta chain was identified in a study of cytomegalovirus exposure and HLA in healthy donors. Study summary: An analysis done earlier identified almost 120 million unique TCR beta sequences from about 179 million T cells.

V was pared by 3 bases and J by 5 bases, with 14 bases between. The CDR3 has 14 amino acids. Germline loops: CDR1 MDHEN, CDR2 SYDVKM. General observations from the study: The only immune exposure information that was available was CMV serostatus. A missense variant in DCLRE1C was later tied to TCR beta V- and J-gene trimming.

This clone has just a few counts. Its specificity is unknown. Distinct nucleotide sequences in the sample also encode this CDR3. PCR amplification relied on 60 Vbeta primers (plus 13 Jbeta primers). Data came from immunoSEQ multiplex PCR; TCRdb stores just in-frame clones and leaves some out. The sample carries fewer than 250,000 clones, over 70% recorded once. Source material: PBMCs. This chain connects TRBV28 to TRBJ2-7, with D possibly being TRBD2 (7 bases). This receptor was obtained from a woman between 25 and 40 years old in good health and CMV-seropositive. CDR3: CASSFRGGVNEQYF. DNA of the CDR3: TGTGCCAGCAGTTTTAGGGGGGGTGTGAACGAGCAGTACTTC.